Sequencing of this T cell receptor beta chain was carried out in a study of T cell changes during pregnancy in multiple sclerosis. CDR1 and CDR2 (germline): SEHNR, FQNEAQ (reference sequence). Trimming took 7 bases from V and 4 from J; bases not matched to a gene: 5. This CDR3 spans 14 amino acids. Method: immunoSEQ multiplex PCR; TCRdb's copy keeps in-frame clones and lacks some. The sample records around 57,000 clones, 90% being singletons. The chain links TRBV7-9 to TRBJ2-2, with 8 bases identical to TRBD2. The sequencing used peripheral blood, collected in the third trimester of pregnancy. The sequence was obtained from a female donor in good health, enrolled as a control in a pregnancy study. CDR3: CASTGGAVTGELFF. DNA of the CDR3: TGTGCCAGCACCGGGGGGGCGGTCACCGGGGAGCTGTTTTTT.